This T cell receptor (beta chain) was sequenced for a study of blood T cell repertoires in COVID-19. About the research overall: PBMCs, B-cell-depleted T cells, or T cells provided the cDNA or gDNA that made up the material.

Cohort placement rested on clinical history that participants reported themselves. Participants classified as exposed had met a COVID-19 case within 2 weeks before study entry. The V segment lost 0 bases and the J segment 1 base; nucleotides outside the gene matches: 5. CDR3 length: 16 residues. CDR1 and CDR2 (germline): MNHEY, SVGAGI. Authors' processing steps: Reference gene primers were amplified, and this amplification served to estimate nucleated cell counts. Repertoires were generated with immunoSEQ multiplex PCR, while TCRdb's copy carries only in-frame clones and drops some. V and J calls and clone size come straight from that table; D and trimming were deduced from the DNA. The sample has 200,000 to 250,000 clones, around 90% seen once.

This clonotype was sampled from a man aged 25 to 45 who had been exposed to COVID-19. Sequenced input: PBMCs or T cells enriched from blood (not recorded which). V is TRBV6-5 and J is TRBJ1-1; 7 nucleotides match TRBD1. The CDR3 DNA reads as TGTGCCAGCAGTTACTCGGGAAACAGGGGGAACACTGAAGCTTTCTTT. Translated, it gives CASSYSGNRGNTEAFF.